Listed below are T cell receptor beta chains from one sample, sequenced in a study of shared clonotypes between healthy human individuals. Assay used: immunoSEQ multiplex PCR; TCRdb lists only in-frame clones, some missing. Seen here are about 2 million clones, about 95% observed once, and the top ten hold 0.1% to 0.15%. Sequencing was done on a sample of naive CD4+ T cells sorted from blood. The receptors were gathered from a man younger than 35 in good health. Each CDR3 is given with its conserved first and last residue. Fields, in order: CDR3 DNA, CDR3 protein, V gene, clone size, J gene, D gene. The D gene is left open where the match is weak. Some rows have no size entry. The others give once, few or many, or a class for an expanded clone.

DNA: TGTGCCAGCAGTTTATTAGCCAAGGGAGCCTACGAGCAGTACTTC; CDR3: CASSLLAKGAYEQYF; V: TRBV28; size: NA; J: TRBJ2-7; D: NA
DNA: TGTGCCAGCAGCCCCAGAACTAACTATGGCTACACCTTC; CDR3: CASSPRTNYGYTF; V: TRBV7-2; size: NA; J: TRBJ1-2; D: NA
DNA: TGCGCCAGCAGATCGGCCATTTCAACCGCCGGGGAGCTGTTTTTT; CDR3: CASRSAISTAGELFF; V: TRBV5-1; size: once; J: TRBJ2-2; D: NA
DNA: TGTGCCAGCTCAACCGGACTTGAAGCTTTCTTT; CDR3: CASSTGLEAFF; V: TRBV18; size: once; J: TRBJ1-1; D: NA
DNA: TGTGCCAGCAGTTCAGGACAAGGACCTCAAGAGACCCAGTACTTC; CDR3: CASSSGQGPQETQYF; V: TRBV2; size: NA; J: TRBJ2-5; D: NA
DNA: TGTGCCAGCTCCCCAGGGCTTATGGCTGAAGCTTTCTTT; CDR3: CASSPGLMAEAFF; V: TRBV18; size: NA; J: TRBJ1-1; D: NA
DNA: TGCGCCAGCAGCCAAGGCACTCCGGGACTAGCGGACCTTGGAGCCTACGAGCAGTACTTC; CDR3: CASSQGTPGLADLGAYEQYF; V: TRBV4-3; size: NA; J: TRBJ2-7; D: TRBD2
DNA: TGTGCCAGCAGCTTAGATGCGGGGCTATCGCCCCAGCATTTT; CDR3: CASSLDAGLSPQHF; V: TRBV7-2; size: NA; J: TRBJ1-5; D: NA
DNA: TGTGCCAGCAGCGTATCCTCGAACACTGAAGCTTTCTTT; CDR3: CASSVSSNTEAFF; V: TRBV9; size: NA; J: TRBJ1-1; D: NA
DNA: TGTGCCAGCAGGGCATCGGGGCAGGGGCTTGGCGAGCAGTACTTC; CDR3: CASRASGQGLGEQYF; V: TRBV6-1; size: NA; J: TRBJ2-7; D: NA
DNA: TGTGCCAGCAGCGTAGGCCCAGGGAGCTCCTACGAGCAGTACTTC; CDR3: CASSVGPGSSYEQYF; V: TRBV9; size: NA; J: TRBJ2-7; D: NA
DNA: TGTGCCAGCAATTCGGACTATTTCAATGAGCAGTTCTTC; CDR3: CASNSDYFNEQFF; V: TRBV6-6; size: NA; J: TRBJ2-1; D: NA
DNA: TGTGCCACCGGGGGTTTAAACACTGAAGCTTTCTTT; CDR3: CATGGLNTEAFF; V: TRBV10-3; size: NA; J: TRBJ1-1; D: NA
DNA: TGTGCCAGCAGTGCGCGGGGGCGCCCCCATATATATAGCAATCAGCCCCAGCATTTT; CDR3: CASSARGRPHIYSNQPQHF; V: TRBV2; size: NA; J: TRBJ1-5; D: NA
DNA: TGTGCCAGCGGGACAGGGAAAACGATGCGAGTAGATACGCAGTATTTT; CDR3: CASGTGKTMRVDTQYF; V: TRBV14; size: NA; J: TRBJ2-3; D: TRBD1
DNA: TGTGCCAGCAGTCACGGGGAAGGCAATCAGCCCCAGCATTTT; CDR3: CASSHGEGNQPQHF; V: TRBV6-1; size: NA; J: TRBJ1-5; D: NA
DNA: TGTGCCAGCAGCCCGAGACGATCCAATCAGCCCCAGCATTTT; CDR3: CASSPRRSNQPQHF; V: TRBV6-5; size: NA; J: TRBJ1-5; D: NA
DNA: TGTGCCAGCAGCGAGAGAGGACAGAACACCGGGGAGCTGTTTTTT; CDR3: CASSERGQNTGELFF; V: TRBV5-5; size: NA; J: TRBJ2-2; D: NA
DNA: TGTGCCAGCAGCCCTGGACGGATCTATGGCTACACCTTC; CDR3: CASSPGRIYGYTF; V: TRBV5-4; size: NA; J: TRBJ1-2; D: NA
DNA: TGTGCCAGCAGCCAAGATCAGAGGGGCAACGAGCAGTACTTC; CDR3: CASSQDQRGNEQYF; V: TRBV4-2; size: NA; J: TRBJ2-7; D: NA
DNA: TGTGCCATCAGCCAGCGGGAGGTAATCCACGAGCAGTACTTC; CDR3: CAISQREVIHEQYF; V: TRBV10-3; size: NA; J: TRBJ2-7; D: TRBD2
DNA: TGTGCCAGCAGTCAGCCCGGGACGCACACAGATACGCAGTATTTT; CDR3: CASSQPGTHTDTQYF; V: TRBV6-5; size: NA; J: TRBJ2-3; D: NA
DNA: TGTGCCAGCAGTCGTAGTGATTTAGGGGCAGGCTACACCTTC; CDR3: CASSRSDLGAGYTF; V: TRBV6-1; size: once; J: TRBJ1-2; D: NA
DNA: TGTGCCAGTAGTATGAGCAGGGTCTCTGCTTTCTTT; CDR3: CASSMSRVSAFF; V: TRBV19; size: NA; J: TRBJ1-1; D: NA
DNA: TGTGCCAGCTCCAGGGACAGAACTACCGGGGAGCTGTTTTTT; CDR3: CASSRDRTTGELFF; V: TRBV18; size: NA; J: TRBJ2-2; D: TRBD1
DNA: TGTGCCAGCAGTGTCCGGGACACCTCCTACGAGCAGTACTTC; CDR3: CASSVRDTSYEQYF; V: TRBV6-5; size: NA; J: TRBJ2-7; D: NA
DNA: TGCGCCAGCAGCAGGGGAACTAATGAAAAACTGTTTTTT; CDR3: CASSRGTNEKLFF; V: TRBV10-1; size: NA; J: TRBJ1-4; D: NA
DNA: TGCGCCAGCAGCCAAGAATTCGGGACTAACTATGGCTACACCTTC; CDR3: CASSQEFGTNYGYTF; V: TRBV4-3; size: NA; J: TRBJ1-2; D: NA
DNA: TGTGCCAGCAGTTTTGACTTGAGCACTGAAGCTTTCTTT; CDR3: CASSFDLSTEAFF; V: TRBV27; size: NA; J: TRBJ1-1; D: NA
DNA: TGTGCCAGCAGCCCGGGACAGGGCCGTGAGGAGACCCAGTACTTC; CDR3: CASSPGQGREETQYF; V: TRBV7-2; size: NA; J: TRBJ2-5; D: TRBD1
DNA: TGTGCCAGCAGTTCCACTAGCGGGGGCTCCTACGAGCAGTACTTC; CDR3: CASSSTSGGSYEQYF; V: TRBV27; size: NA; J: TRBJ2-7; D: TRBD2
DNA: TGTGCCAGCAGCCAAGGTCGGGGCGTTGGTTTTTTCGAGCAGTACTTC; CDR3: CASSQGRGVGFFEQYF; V: TRBV4-2; size: NA; J: TRBJ2-7; D: NA
DNA: TGTGCCAGCAGCCCAAAATACGGAGATGGCGCAGATACGCAGTATTTT; CDR3: CASSPKYGDGADTQYF; V: TRBV5-4; size: NA; J: TRBJ2-3; D: NA
DNA: TGTGCCAGCACCTTGGGACTAGCCCACCGAGATACGCAGTATTTT; CDR3: CASTLGLAHRDTQYF; V: TRBV9; size: NA; J: TRBJ2-3; D: TRBD2
DNA: TGTGCCAGCAGTTACGACCCAGCCAGGGGGGCCAACGTCCTGACTTTC; CDR3: CASSYDPARGANVLTF; V: TRBV6-6; size: NA; J: TRBJ2-6; D: NA
DNA: TGCGCCAGCAGCCCAGGACAGTCCTACGAGCAGTACTTC; CDR3: CASSPGQSYEQYF; V: TRBV4-1; size: NA; J: TRBJ2-7; D: NA
DNA: TGTGCCAGCAGTTACTCCGGGACTAGCGGGAGCGATGAGCAGTTCTTC; CDR3: CASSYSGTSGSDEQFF; V: TRBV6-5; size: NA; J: TRBJ2-1; D: TRBD2
DNA: TGCGCCAGCAGCCAAGCCGCGACTAGCGGGAGCTACGAGCAGTACTTC; CDR3: CASSQAATSGSYEQYF; V: TRBV4-3; size: NA; J: TRBJ2-7; D: TRBD2
DNA: TGTGCCAGCAGCTTAAGGGGTGGCATCGTCGACAGGGCGTACGAGCAGTACTTC; CDR3: CASSLRGGIVDRAYEQYF; V: TRBV7-2; size: NA; J: TRBJ2-7; D: TRBD1
DNA: TGTGCCAGCAGCTACGGTAAGAACACTGAAGCTTTCTTT; CDR3: CASSYGKNTEAFF; V: TRBV14; size: NA; J: TRBJ1-1; D: NA
DNA: TGTGCCAGCAGTTCCCAATACGGACAGGCAGCTAACTATGGCTACACCTTC; CDR3: CASSSQYGQAANYGYTF; V: TRBV27; size: NA; J: TRBJ1-2; D: TRBD1
DNA: TGTGCCAGTAGAGTCCGGACAGGGCCCGGGGCCAACGTCCTGACTTTC; CDR3: CASRVRTGPGANVLTF; V: TRBV19; size: NA; J: TRBJ2-6; D: TRBD1
DNA: TGTGCCAGCAGTTACTCTTGGAATGGCAATCAGCCCCAGCATTTT; CDR3: CASSYSWNGNQPQHF; V: TRBV6-5; size: NA; J: TRBJ1-5; D: NA
DNA: TGCGCCAGCAGCCAAGGATCGGGACCGATCACAGATACGCAGTATTTT; CDR3: CASSQGSGPITDTQYF; V: TRBV4-1; size: NA; J: TRBJ2-3; D: NA
DNA: TGTGCCAGTAGTATCTCACCGAACACTGAAGCTTTCTTT; CDR3: CASSISPNTEAFF; V: TRBV19; size: NA; J: TRBJ1-1; D: NA
DNA: TGTGCCAGCAGCCGACAGGGCTATAGCTCCTACGAGCAGTACTTC; CDR3: CASSRQGYSSYEQYF; V: TRBV2; size: once; J: TRBJ2-7; D: TRBD1
DNA: TGTGCCAGCAGTCCCCTCGGACAGTCCGGCTCCTACGAGCAGTACTTC; CDR3: CASSPLGQSGSYEQYF; V: TRBV28; size: NA; J: TRBJ2-7; D: NA